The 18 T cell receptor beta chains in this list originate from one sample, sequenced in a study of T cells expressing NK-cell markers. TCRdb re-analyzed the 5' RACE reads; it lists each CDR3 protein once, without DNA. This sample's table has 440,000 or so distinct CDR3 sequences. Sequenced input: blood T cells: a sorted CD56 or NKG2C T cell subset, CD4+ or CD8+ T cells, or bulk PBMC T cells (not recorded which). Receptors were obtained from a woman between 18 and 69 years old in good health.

This chain's CDR3 is CSGLPSGGVVDEQFF. The rearrangement joins TRBV29-1 to TRBJ2-1; without DNA, the TCRdb call of TRBD2 cannot be checked. Germline CDR1 SQVTM, CDR2 ANQGSEA. This CDR3 has 15 amino acids.

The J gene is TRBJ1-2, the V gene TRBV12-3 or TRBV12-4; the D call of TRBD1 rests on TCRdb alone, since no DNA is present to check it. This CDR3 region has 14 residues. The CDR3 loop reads CASSFGNNPLGYTF.

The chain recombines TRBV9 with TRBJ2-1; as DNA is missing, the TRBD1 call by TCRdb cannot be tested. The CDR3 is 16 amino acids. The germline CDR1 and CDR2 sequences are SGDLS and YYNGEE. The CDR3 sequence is CASSVAGTHQSNEQFF.

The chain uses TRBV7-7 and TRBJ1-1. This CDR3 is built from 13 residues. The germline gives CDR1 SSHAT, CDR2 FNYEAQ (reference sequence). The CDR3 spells CASSAGVNTEAFF.

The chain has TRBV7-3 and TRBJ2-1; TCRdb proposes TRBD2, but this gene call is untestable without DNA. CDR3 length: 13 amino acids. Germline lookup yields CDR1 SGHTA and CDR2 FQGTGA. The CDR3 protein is CASSPILAGEQFF.

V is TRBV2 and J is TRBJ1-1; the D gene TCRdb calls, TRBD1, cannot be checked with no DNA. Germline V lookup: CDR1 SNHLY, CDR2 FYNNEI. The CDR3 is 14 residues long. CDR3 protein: CASLPRTGNNEAFF.

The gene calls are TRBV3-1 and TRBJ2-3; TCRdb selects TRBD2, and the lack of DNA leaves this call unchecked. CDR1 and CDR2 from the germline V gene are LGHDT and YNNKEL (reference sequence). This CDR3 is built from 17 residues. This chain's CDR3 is CASSPGTSGRSTDTQYF.

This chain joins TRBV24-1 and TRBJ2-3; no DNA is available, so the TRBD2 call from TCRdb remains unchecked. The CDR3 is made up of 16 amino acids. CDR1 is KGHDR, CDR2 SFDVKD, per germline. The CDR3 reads CATSDPAGGHTDTQYF.

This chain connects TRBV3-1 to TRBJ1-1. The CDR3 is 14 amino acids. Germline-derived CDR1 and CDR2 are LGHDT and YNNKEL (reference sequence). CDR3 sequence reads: CASSLLSSDTEAFF.

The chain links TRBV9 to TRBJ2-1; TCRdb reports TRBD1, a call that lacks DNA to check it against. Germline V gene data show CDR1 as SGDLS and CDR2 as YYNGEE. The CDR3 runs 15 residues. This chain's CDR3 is CASSVVAEGDNEQFF.

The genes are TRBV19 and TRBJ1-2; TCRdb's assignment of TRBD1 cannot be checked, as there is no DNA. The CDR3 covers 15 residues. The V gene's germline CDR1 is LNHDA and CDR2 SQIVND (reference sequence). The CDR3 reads CASSIRDAQNYGYTF. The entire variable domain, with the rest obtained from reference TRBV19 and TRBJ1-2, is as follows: DGGITQSPKYLFRKEGQNVTLSCEQNLNHDAMYWYRQDPGQGLRLIYYSQIVNDFQKGDIAEGYSVSREKKESFPLTVTSAQKNPTAFYLCASSIRDAQNYGYTFGSGTRLTVV.

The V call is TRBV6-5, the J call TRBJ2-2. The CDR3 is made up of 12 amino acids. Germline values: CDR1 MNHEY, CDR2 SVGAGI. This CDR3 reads CASSSWSGELFF.

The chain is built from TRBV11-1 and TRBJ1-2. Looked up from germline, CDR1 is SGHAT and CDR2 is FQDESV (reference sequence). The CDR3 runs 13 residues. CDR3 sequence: CASSSTSNYGYTF. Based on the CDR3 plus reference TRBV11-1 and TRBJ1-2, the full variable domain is EAEVAQSPRYKITEKSQAVAFWCDPISGHATLYWYRQILGQGPELLVQFQDESVVDDSQLPKDRFSAERLKGVDSTLKIQPAELGDSAMYLCASSSTSNYGYTFGSGTRLTVV.

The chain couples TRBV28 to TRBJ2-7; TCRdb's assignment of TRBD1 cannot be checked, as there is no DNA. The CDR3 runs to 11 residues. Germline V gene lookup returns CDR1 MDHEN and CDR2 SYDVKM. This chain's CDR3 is CAPGGGYEQYF.

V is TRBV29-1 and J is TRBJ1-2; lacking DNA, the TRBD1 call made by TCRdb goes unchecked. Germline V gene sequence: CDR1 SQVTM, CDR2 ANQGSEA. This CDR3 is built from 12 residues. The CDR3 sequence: CSVETGGDGYTF.

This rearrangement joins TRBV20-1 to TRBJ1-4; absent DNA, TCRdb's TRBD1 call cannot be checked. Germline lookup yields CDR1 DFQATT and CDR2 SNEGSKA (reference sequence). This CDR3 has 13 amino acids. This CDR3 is CSVRAGTNEKLFF.

The CDR3 spells CASSHIAPYEQYF. V usage is TRBV5-5 and J usage is TRBJ2-7; as DNA is missing, the TRBD1 call by TCRdb cannot be tested. The germline V gene encodes CDR1 SGHKS and CDR2 YYEKEE (reference sequence). The CDR3 length is 13 residues.

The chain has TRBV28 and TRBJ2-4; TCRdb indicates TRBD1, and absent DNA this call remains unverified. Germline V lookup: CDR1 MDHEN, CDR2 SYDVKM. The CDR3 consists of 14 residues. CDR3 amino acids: CATARRAVKNIQYF.